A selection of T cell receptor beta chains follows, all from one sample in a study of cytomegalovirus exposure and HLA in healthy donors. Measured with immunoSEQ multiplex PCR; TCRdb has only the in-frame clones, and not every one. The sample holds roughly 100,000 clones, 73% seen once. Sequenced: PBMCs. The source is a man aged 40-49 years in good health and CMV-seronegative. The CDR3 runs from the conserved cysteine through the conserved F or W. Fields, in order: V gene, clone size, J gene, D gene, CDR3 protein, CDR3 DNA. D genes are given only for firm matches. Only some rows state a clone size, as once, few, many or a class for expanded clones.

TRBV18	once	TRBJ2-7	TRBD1	CASSPGQGFDALSYVVHEQYF	TGTGCCAGCTCACCGGGACAGGGCTTTGACGCTCTTTCCTATGTTGTACACGAGCAGTACTTC
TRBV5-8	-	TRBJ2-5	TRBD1	CASSFSPGDRASETQYF	TGTGCCAGCAGCTTTTCCCCCGGGGACAGGGCGTCCGAGACCCAGTACTTC
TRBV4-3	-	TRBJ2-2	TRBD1	CASSQVRSGGTGELFF	TGCGCCAGCAGCCAAGTGCGCTCAGGGGGAACCGGGGAGCTGTTTTTT
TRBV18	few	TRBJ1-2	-	CASSPSKGAVYGYTF	TGTGCCAGCTCACCTTCCAAGGGAGCTGTCTATGGCTACACCTTC
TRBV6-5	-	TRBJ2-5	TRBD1	CASTKDRQETQYF	TGTGCCAGCACCAAGGACAGGCAAGAGACCCAGTACTTC
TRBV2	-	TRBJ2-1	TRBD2	CASSEGLAGGTQFF	TGTGCCAGCAGTGAAGGGCTAGCGGGAGGGACGCAGTTCTTC
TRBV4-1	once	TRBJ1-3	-	CASSQQGYGNTIYF	TGCGCCAGCAGCCAGCAGGGGTACGGAAACACCATATATTTT
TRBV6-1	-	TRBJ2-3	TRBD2	CASREALAGLNTQYF	TGTGCCAGCAGAGAGGCCCTAGCGGGGCTGAATACGCAGTATTTT
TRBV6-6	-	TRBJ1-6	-	CASSYPRDGSPLHF	TGTGCCAGCAGTTACCCCAGGGATGGGTCACCCCTCCACTTT
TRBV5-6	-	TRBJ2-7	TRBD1	CASSLVMWGQGFYEQYF	TGTGCCAGCAGCTTAGTTATGTGGGGACAGGGCTTCTACGAGCAGTACTTC
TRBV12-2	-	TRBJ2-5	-	CAPVRRGGQCGTQYF	TGTGCCCCGGTACGAAGGGGCGGACAGTGCGGGACCCAGTACTTC
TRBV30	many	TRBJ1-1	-	CAWRLKRMNTEAFF	TGTGCCTGGAGGTTGAAGAGGATGAACACTGAAGCTTTCTTT
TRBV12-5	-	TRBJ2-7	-	CASGLVRLRGGASSYEQYF	TGTGCTAGTGGTTTGGTACGACTCCGTGGGGGGGCATCATCCTACGAGCAGTACTTC
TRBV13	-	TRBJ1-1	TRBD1	CASIGTGRNTEAFF	TGTGCCAGCATAGGGACAGGGCGTAACACTGAAGCTTTCTTT
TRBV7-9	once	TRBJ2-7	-	CASSRYAGYPVSYEQYF	TGTGCCAGCAGCCGCTATGCGGGGTATCCGGTCTCCTACGAGCAGTACTTC
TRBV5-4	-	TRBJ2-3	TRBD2	CASRVAGGSTDTQYF	TGTGCCAGCAGAGTAGCGGGGGGATCCACAGATACGCAGTATTTT
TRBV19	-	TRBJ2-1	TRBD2	CASMFSGGAYNEQFF	TGTGCCAGTATGTTTAGCGGGGGGGCATACAATGAGCAGTTCTTC
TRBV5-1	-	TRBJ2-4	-	CASSPSLRLVKNIQYF	TGCGCCAGCAGCCCTTCCTTGCGGCTGGTCAAAAACATTCAGTACTTC
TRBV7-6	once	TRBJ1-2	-	CASSRPLGGEANYGYTF	TGTGCCAGCAGCCGACCCCTCGGGGGGGAGGCTAACTATGGCTACACCTTC
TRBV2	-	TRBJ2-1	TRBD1	CASRKTGTGANEQFF	TGTGCCAGCAGAAAAACCGGGACAGGGGCCAATGAGCAGTTCTTC
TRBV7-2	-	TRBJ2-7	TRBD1	CASTFGTDSYEQYF	TGTGCCAGCACCTTCGGGACAGATTCCTACGAGCAGTACTTC
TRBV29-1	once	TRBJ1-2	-	CSAPAGVYGYTF	TGCAGCGCGCCGGCAGGGGTCTATGGCTACACCTTC
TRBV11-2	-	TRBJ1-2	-	CASSLEGGPGYTF	TGTGCCAGCAGCTTAGAAGGAGGGCCTGGCTACACCTTC
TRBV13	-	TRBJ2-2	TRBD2	CASSLLGGAGHTGELFF	TGTGCCAGCAGCTTACTCGGGGGGGCTGGGCACACCGGGGAGCTGTTTTTT
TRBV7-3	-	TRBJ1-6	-	CASSYHRGDSPLHF	TGTGCCAGCAGCTATCACCGGGGGGATTCACCCCTCCACTTT
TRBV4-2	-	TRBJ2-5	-	CASSQDPRPLGDQETQYF	TGTGCCAGCAGCCAAGATCCCCGCCCGCTGGGAGACCAAGAGACCCAGTACTTC
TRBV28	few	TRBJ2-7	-	CASSRELSYGYSYEQYF	TGTGCCAGCAGTCGAGAACTCAGTTACGGGTACTCCTACGAGCAGTACTTC
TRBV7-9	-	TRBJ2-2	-	CASSLGSGAGELFF	TGTGCCAGCAGCTTAGGATCAGGGGCCGGGGAGCTGTTTTTT
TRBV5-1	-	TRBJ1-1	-	CASSLLRDSETEAFF	TGCGCCAGCAGCTTGCTGCGGGACTCCGAAACTGAAGCTTTCTTT
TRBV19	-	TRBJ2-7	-	CASSSGGSPYEQYF	TGTGCCAGTAGTTCGGGGGGCAGTCCCTACGAGCAGTACTTC